The rows below give T cell receptor beta chains drawn from one sample of a study of T cells in Graves' hyperthyroidism and ophthalmopathy. TCRdb redid the calling of the multiplex PCR reads with MiXCR, one entry per CDR3 protein. The sample has approximately 720,000 distinct CDR3 sequences; approximately 19% are singletons. The sample taken for sequencing was blood. These TCRs come from a woman in her 50s with Graves' hyperthyroidism that later progressed to Graves' ophthalmopathy. The conserved cysteine and the conserved F or W are not part of the CDR3 here. Each record gives: J gene, D gene, V gene, CDR3 protein. D genes are given only for firm matches.

J gene: TRBJ2-3; D gene: TRBD2; V gene: TRBV29-1; CDR3 protein: SVSPSGGRQIHTDTQY
J gene: TRBJ2-5; D gene: .; V gene: TRBV29-1; CDR3 protein: SVEDLGGGRGETQY
J gene: TRBJ2-7; D gene: .; V gene: TRBV10-3; CDR3 protein: AISEIFRGQGAYEQY
J gene: TRBJ2-6; D gene: .; V gene: TRBV5-1; CDR3 protein: ASSTGGDSGANVLT
J gene: TRBJ2-5; D gene: .; V gene: TRBV6-1; CDR3 protein: ATTRGETQY
J gene: TRBJ2-3; D gene: .; V gene: TRBV4-1; CDR3 protein: ASSQTETSGTDTQY
J gene: TRBJ2-3; D gene: .; V gene: TRBV29-1; CDR3 protein: SVDSGARTDTQY
J gene: TRBJ1-1; D gene: TRBD1; V gene: TRBV29-1; CDR3 protein: SVRTGPTEAF
J gene: TRBJ2-2; D gene: .; V gene: TRBV27; CDR3 protein: ASSPDLNGAGELF
J gene: TRBJ2-1; D gene: .; V gene: TRBV5-1; CDR3 protein: ASSRAGTYNEQF
J gene: TRBJ2-4; D gene: .; V gene: TRBV13; CDR3 protein: ASSISAWAIAKNIQY
J gene: TRBJ1-6; D gene: .; V gene: TRBV11-3; CDR3 protein: ASSSTGRGNSPLH
J gene: TRBJ1-2; D gene: .; V gene: TRBV6-1; CDR3 protein: ASRTSIGSWGYT
J gene: TRBJ2-7; D gene: .; V gene: TRBV12-3/TRBV12-4; CDR3 protein: ASSLGWRNSYEQY
J gene: TRBJ2-1; D gene: .; V gene: TRBV6-2/TRBV6-3; CDR3 protein: ASSYSHAAEQF
J gene: TRBJ2-7; D gene: TRBD1; V gene: TRBV12-3/TRBV12-4; CDR3 protein: ASSRTTGGPSYEQY
J gene: TRBJ2-3; D gene: .; V gene: TRBV9; CDR3 protein: ASTPRVGTDTQY
J gene: TRBJ1-1; D gene: .; V gene: TRBV20-1; CDR3 protein: SARDTRMNTEAF
J gene: TRBJ2-2; D gene: .; V gene: TRBV12-3/TRBV12-4; CDR3 protein: ASRGGGPVGELF
J gene: TRBJ1-1; D gene: .; V gene: TRBV2; CDR3 protein: ASSQINRNTEAF
J gene: TRBJ2-1; D gene: TRBD2; V gene: TRBV3-1; CDR3 protein: ASSHRRLAGNNEQF
J gene: TRBJ1-2; D gene: .; V gene: TRBV2; CDR3 protein: ASSEVEVVHGYT
J gene: TRBJ2-7; D gene: TRBD1; V gene: TRBV6-6; CDR3 protein: ASSYSILGQIYEQY
J gene: TRBJ2-2; D gene: .; V gene: TRBV5-5; CDR3 protein: ASSLRTINTGELF
J gene: TRBJ2-1; D gene: .; V gene: TRBV5-5; CDR3 protein: ASSLGAQTNEQF
J gene: TRBJ1-2; D gene: TRBD1; V gene: TRBV6-1; CDR3 protein: ASSPFLLTGGAGGYT
J gene: TRBJ1-6; D gene: .; V gene: TRBV4-1; CDR3 protein: ASSQTGPYDYNSPLH
J gene: TRBJ2-5; D gene: .; V gene: TRBV5-1; CDR3 protein: ASSPEGRRYQETQY